The rows below give T cell receptor beta chains drawn from one sample of a study of regulatory T cells in long-lasting Graves disease. TCRdb re-analysed the multiplex PCR reads in MiXCR, keeping a single row per CDR3 protein. This table holds 400,000 to 450,000 distinct CDR3 sequences, 20% to 30% found once. The starting material was peripheral blood mononuclear cells (PBMCs), obtained when the disease was refractory, from a patient treated with antithyroid drugs. These receptors were obtained from a female donor with Graves disease. CDR3s include the opening cysteine and the closing phenylalanine or tryptophan. The D gene is left open where the match is weak. Rows give clone size only sometimes, using once, few, many, or a class for an expanded clone.

cdr3_aa: CASSIPTSVRMETQYF; cdr3_nt: TGTGCCAGTAGTATCCCCACTAGCGTTCGGATGGAGACCCAGTACTTC; j_call: TRBJ2-5; d_call: TRBD2; clone_size: .; v_call: TRBV19
cdr3_aa: CASSLVGGIANTGELFF; cdr3_nt: TGTGCCAGCAGCTTGGTGGGAGGAATCGCGAACACCGGGGAGCTGTTTTTT; j_call: TRBJ2-2; d_call: .; clone_size: few; v_call: TRBV7-3
cdr3_aa: CASSPGGSPYGYTF; cdr3_nt: TGTGCCAGCAGTCCAGGGGGATCTCCGTATGGCTACACCTTC; j_call: TRBJ1-2; d_call: TRBD1; clone_size: many; v_call: TRBV2
cdr3_aa: CASKDRGPRPEAFF; cdr3_nt: TGTGCCAGCAAGGACAGGGGGCCTCGCCCTGAAGCTTTCTTT; j_call: TRBJ1-1; d_call: TRBD1; clone_size: few; v_call: TRBV6-2/TRBV6-3
cdr3_aa: CASSASRRGGETQYF; cdr3_nt: TGTGCCAGCAGCGCCTCCAGGCGGGGCGGCGAGACCCAGTACTTC; j_call: TRBJ2-5; d_call: .; clone_size: .; v_call: TRBV9
cdr3_aa: CASSLMWAKWGSNTGELFF; cdr3_nt: TGTGCCAGCAGCTTAATGTGGGCAAAATGGGGGTCTAACACCGGGGAGCTGTTTTTT; j_call: TRBJ2-2; d_call: .; clone_size: few; v_call: TRBV7-2
cdr3_aa: CASSERGRDRNQPQHF; cdr3_nt: TGTGCCAGCAGTGAGCGGGGGCGCGATAGAAATCAGCCCCAGCATTTT; j_call: TRBJ1-5; d_call: .; clone_size: many; v_call: TRBV2
cdr3_aa: CASSPEITGRGTLGYTF; cdr3_nt: TGTGCCAGCAGCCCAGAAATCACGGGCAGGGGAACTCTTGGCTACACCTTC; j_call: TRBJ1-2; d_call: .; clone_size: .; v_call: TRBV3-1
cdr3_aa: CASSYSAALGAGTEAFF; cdr3_nt: TGTGCCAGCAGTTACTCGGCGGCCCTGGGGGCGGGCACTGAAGCTTTCTTT; j_call: TRBJ1-1; d_call: .; clone_size: .; v_call: TRBV6-5
cdr3_aa: CASSHGQTAPGYTF; cdr3_nt: TGCGCCAGCAGTCACGGACAGACCGCTCCTGGCTACACCTTC; j_call: TRBJ1-2; d_call: .; clone_size: few; v_call: TRBV5-1
cdr3_aa: CSAVSGSYEQYF; cdr3_nt: TGCAGTGCCGTTAGCGGTTCCTACGAGCAGTACTTC; j_call: TRBJ2-7; d_call: .; clone_size: many; v_call: TRBV20-1
cdr3_aa: CASSPLAAYQETQYF; cdr3_nt: TGTGCCAGCAGCCCCCTAGCGGCGTACCAAGAGACCCAGTACTTC; j_call: TRBJ2-5; d_call: TRBD2; clone_size: few; v_call: TRBV3-1
cdr3_aa: CASSQDLLAGVTDTQYF; cdr3_nt: TGTGCCAGCAGCCAAGATCTGCTAGCGGGCGTCACAGATACGCAGTATTTT; j_call: TRBJ2-3; d_call: TRBD2; clone_size: few; v_call: TRBV3-1
cdr3_aa: CASSPIAETGELFF; cdr3_nt: TGTGCCAGCAGCCCTATAGCGGAAACCGGGGAGCTGTTTTTT; j_call: TRBJ2-2; d_call: .; clone_size: few; v_call: TRBV7-2